This TCR beta chain was recorded in a study of regulatory T cells in long-lasting Graves disease. About the study: Persistence in Graves' disease denoted antithyroid drug use beyond 5 years alongside positive TSH receptor antibodies.

Germline V lookup: CDR1 MDHEN, CDR2 SYDVKM. This CDR3 contains 16 residues. Trimming stripped 4 bases from V and 0 bases from J, with 15 bases between. This sample's time point: persistent/refractory GD, antithyroid drugs over 5 years with positive TRAb. PBMC RNA was the source of the TCR library. In each case, Graves' disease was diagnosed per American Thyroid Association guidelines. Study-level points and caveats: Persistent patients shared more public clonotypes (2,741) than newly diagnosed patients (roughly 960).

This clonotype was counted at least ten times. The antigen remains undetermined. Through Arm-PCR of CDR3 regions and iRepertoire HTBI primers, TCR beta libraries were built. MiXCR was run by TCRdb on the multiplex PCR reads, yielding one entry per CDR3 protein. The table shows approximately 400,000 distinct CDR3 sequences, with approximately 25% occurring only once. The chain employs TRBV28 and TRBJ1-1; D gene ambiguous. The sample in question was peripheral blood mononuclear cells (PBMCs), obtained when the disease was refractory, from a patient treated with antithyroid drugs. The receptor was derived from a woman aged 40 to 49 with Graves disease. This CDR3 is CASSSPGRAMNTEAFF. CDR3 nucleotides: TGTGCCAGCAGTTCCCCTGGGAGGGCCATGAACACTGAAGCTTTCTTT. Supplemented by reference TRBV28 and TRBJ1-1, the full variable domain reads DVKVTQSSRYLVKRTGEKVFLECVQDMDHENMFWYRQDPGLGLRLIYFSYDVKMKEKGDIPEGYSVSREKKERFSLILESASTNQTSMYLCASSSPGRAMNTEAFFGQGTRLTVV.